A single sample is the source of the 22 T cell receptor beta chains below, sequenced in a study of blood T cells in healthy people across ages (dated by TCRdb to between 2014 and 2016). Receptors were amplified or captured by 5' RACE. For sequencing, an Illumina HiSeq 2500 was employed. A second PCR of roughly 7 to 12 cycles was run with a J-beta primer mix and a sample-barcoded 5' primer. TCRdb reanalyzed the raw reads on its own, using fastp at Q25 for trimming and MiXCR for clone calling, and kept in-frame beta chains. Every entry covers one CDR3 protein and lists the most common genes and DNA from its rows. The sample table contains 600,000 or so distinct CDR3 sequences; only one count was recorded for around 31% of them. Less than 20% of the sample rests with the top ten. Sequencing was done on a sample of blood. The source is a woman of 80 years or more in good health.

This clonotype occurred many times. This rearrangement joins TRBV7-9 to TRBJ2-1, with 7 bases fitting TRBD1. This CDR3 comprises 17 residues. The ends lost 1 base at V and 5 bases at J; junction bases unmatched: 11. The germline V gene encodes CDR1 SEHNR and CDR2 FQNEAQ (reference sequence). This CDR3 is CASSLGSTGNVDNEQFF. CDR3 nucleotides: TGTGCCAGCAGCTTAGGCTCGACAGGGAATGTAGACAATGAGCAGTTCTTC.

This clonotype was observed at least ten times. The J gene is TRBJ2-7, the V gene TRBV4-3; TRBD1 aligns across 9 bases. CDR1 LGHNA and CDR2 YSLEER come from the germline V gene. This CDR3 has 17 residues. V was clipped by 4 bases and J by 0 bases; unmatched bases: 10. The CDR3 reads CASSRRWGQGSSYEQYF. In DNA, the CDR3 is TGCGCCAGCAGCCGCCGCTGGGGACAGGGAAGCTCCTACGAGCAGTACTTC.

This clonotype was seen many times. This chain links TRBV20-1 with TRBJ2-5; D not resolved. With 6 bases removed from V and 4 bases from J, the gap between germline ends came to 15 bases. CDR1 and CDR2 from the germline V gene are DFQATT and SNEGSKA (reference sequence). This CDR3 has 13 amino acids. The CDR3 DNA sequence: TGCAGTGCACATCTCCTGCCGGGAGAGACCCAGTACTTC. This sequence encodes CSAHLLPGETQYF.

V usage is TRBV27 and J usage is TRBJ1-5, with 9 bases identical to TRBD1. This CDR3 has 15 amino acids. The J segment lost 2 bases and the V segment lost 5 bases, leaving 4 bases of the junction unmatched. In germline, CDR1 is MNHEY, CDR2 SMNVEV (reference sequence). DNA of the CDR3: TGTGCCAGCAGTCCGCGGACAGGGGGCAATCAGCCCCAGCATTTT. Amino acids: CASSPRTGGNQPQHF.

This chain connects TRBV7-9 to TRBJ1-1; D possibly corresponds to TRBD1 (5 bases). Germline CDR1 reads SEHNR; CDR2 reads FQNEAQ (reference sequence). This CDR3 comprises 12 residues. With 0 bases removed from V and 8 bases from J, the gap between germline ends came to 7 bases. This CDR3 reads CASSLAPGEAFF. CDR3 nucleotide sequence: TGTGCCAGCAGCTTAGCGCCAGGGGAAGCTTTCTTT.

A note on this clonotype: The germline gene is not matched at one end of the junction; a read error may be the cause. The V and J genes are TRBV7-6 and TRBJ2-5; tentative D call: TRBD1 (6 bases). The end of the DNA aligns better with TRBJ2-7, so the J call may be wrong. Germline loops: CDR1 SGHVS, CDR2 FNYEAQ. This CDR3 region has 13 residues. CDR3 protein: CANSSGARCEQYF. The CDR3 DNA follows: TGTGCCAACAGCTCAGGGGCCAGGTGCGAGCAGTACTTC.

There are many counts of this clonotype. This rearrangement joins TRBV9 to TRBJ1-4, with 9 bases fitting TRBD1. CDR1 and CDR2 from the germline V gene are SGDLS and YYNGEE. J was trimmed by 6 bases and V by 3 bases; bases with no gene match: 9. The CDR3 loop spans 16 amino acids. The CDR3 DNA sequence: TGTGCCAGCAGCGCCCGGCCACAGGGGGCTGATGAAAAACTGTTTTTT. Amino acid sequence: CASSARPQGADEKLFF.

The rearrangement joins TRBV18 to TRBJ2-7; 8 bases are shared with TRBD1. The CDR3 is 15 amino acids. V gave up 4 bases and J gave up 1 base; unmatched junction bases: 6. The germline V gene encodes CDR1 KGHSH and CDR2 LQKENI. DNA of the CDR3: TGTGCCAGCTCACTCGGACAGGGTCCTTCCTACGAGCAGTACTTC. Amino acids: CASSLGQGPSYEQYF.

About this clonotype: The CDR3 ends on some other residue instead of the conserved phenylalanine or tryptophan, so this is likely a read error. The V and J genes are TRBV7-2 and TRBJ2-5; possibly TRBD2 for D (5 bases). The germline gives CDR1 SGHTA, CDR2 FQGNSA. The length of the CDR3 is 14 residues. CDR3 bases: TGTGCCAGCAACTTAGCGTCCATTCAAGAGACCCAGTACTTA. This codes for CASNLASIQETQYL.

This clonotype was counted once. CDR3 residues: CASSLVRACEQYF. Here the CDR3 DNA reads TGTGCCAGCAGTTTAGTCAGAGCCTGCGAGCAGTACTTC. The chain employs TRBV28 and TRBJ2-4; D remains unclear. The J call may be in error: the DNA end matches TRBJ2-7 better. This CDR3 is 13 amino acids long. CDR1 and CDR2 (germline): MDHEN, SYDVKM.

This clonotype has a count of ten or more. The chain uses TRBV5-6 and TRBJ2-1; TRBD1 agrees at 8 bases. The V and J ends lost 2 bases and 5 bases, in that order; junction bases with no gene match: 6. Germline V gives CDR1 SGHDT, CDR2 YYEEEE. This CDR3 comprises 15 residues. CDR3 bases: TGTGCCAGCAGCTTTTTCGGGACAGGAGACAATGAGCAGTTCTTC. Its protein is CASSFFGTGDNEQFF.

This clonotype was observed many times. CDR3 bases: TGTGCCAGCAGCCCCATGGTAGACACCTCGGGGGAGCAGTACTTC. Translation gives CASSPMVDTSGEQYF. The gene calls are TRBV9 and TRBJ2-7, with D possibly TRBD2 on 5 matching bases. Trimming shortened V by 4 bases and J by 7 bases, and 21 bases separated the two germline ends. The CDR3 runs to 15 residues. Germline CDR1 SGDLS, CDR2 YYNGEE.

This clonotype was counted only a few times. This could be a read error, since a much larger clone is one nucleotide away. CDR3: CASSLGRAVEQYF. As DNA, the CDR3 is TGTGCCAGCAGCTTGGGCAGGGCGGTCGAGCAGTACTTC. This chain joins TRBV7-2 and TRBJ2-7, with a possible D match to TRBD1 (5 bases). The V gene's germline CDR1 is SGHTA and CDR2 FQGNSA. Trimming took off 3 bases at V and 6 bases at J, with 12 bases between the two ends. The CDR3 loop spans 13 amino acids.

The chain is built from TRBV6-5 and TRBJ1-4; no clear D gene. CDR1 and CDR2 from the germline V gene are MNHEY and SVGAGI. Trimming pared 0 bases from V and 0 bases from J, leaving 11 bases between. The CDR3 is made up of 17 amino acids. CDR3 nucleotide sequence: TGTGCCAGCAGTTACTCGAGGAGGGCTGCAACTAATGAAAAACTGTTTTTT. It yields the protein CASSYSRRAATNEKLFF.

This clonotype was counted at least ten times. The V and J genes are TRBV5-1 and TRBJ1-6, with D maybe TRBD1 (6 bases). Germline loops: CDR1 SGHRS, CDR2 YFSETQ. The CDR3 is 15 residues long. The V end lost 0 bases, the J end lost 10 bases, and 14 bases lay between the germline ends. CDR3 sequence reads: CASSLGGQGGSPLHF. As DNA, the CDR3 is TGCGCCAGCAGCTTGGGGGGGCAGGGCGGATCACCCCTCCACTTT.

This clonotype was observed many times. The rearrangement joins TRBV7-8 to TRBJ2-7, with D possibly TRBD1 on 6 matching bases. CDR1 SGHVS and CDR2 FQNEAQ come from the germline V gene. V shed 5 bases and J shed 3 bases, with 14 bases lying between them. CDR3 length equals 14 residues. Here the CDR3 reads CASSANREVYEQYF. The CDR3 coding sequence is TGTGCCAGCAGCGCCAACAGGGAAGTCTACGAGCAGTACTTC.

The sample holds a few counts of this clonotype. V usage is TRBV7-3 and J usage is TRBJ1-1; D gene uncertain. The CDR3 is 14 amino acids. Trimming took 0 bases from V and 3 from J, leaving 8 bases between them. Germline V CDR1 and CDR2: SGHTA, FQGTGA. As DNA, the CDR3 is TGTGCCAGCAGCTTAACCGGGTACGACACTGAAGCTTTCTTT. The encoded protein is CASSLTGYDTEAFF.

The J gene is TRBJ1-1, the V gene TRBV12-3 or TRBV12-4, with TRBD1 identical over 11 bases. The junction had 4 bases not matched to a gene; V was cut back by 6 bases and J by 1 base. The CDR3 runs to 15 residues. The CDR3 loop reads CASSRTGGANTEAFF. The CDR3 region has the DNA TGTGCCAGCAGCCGGACAGGGGGCGCGAACACTGAAGCTTTCTTT.

The table lists this clonotype with many counts. The chain is built from TRBV5-1 and TRBJ1-4; D not resolved. The CDR3 is 14 residues long. With 4 bases removed from V and 1 base from J, the gap between germline ends came to 8 bases. Germline CDR1 reads SGHRS; CDR2 reads YFSETQ. The CDR3 bases are TGCGCCAGCAGCGGCGGGAGAACTAATGAAAAACTGTTTTTT. Amino acids: CASSGGRTNEKLFF.

This clonotype was detected a few times. The rearrangement joins TRBV7-3 to TRBJ2-2; perhaps TRBD1 as D (6 bases). Germline V CDR1 and CDR2: SGHTA, FQGTGA. CDR3 length equals 13 residues. V gave up 4 bases and J gave up 7 bases, with 10 bases separating them. The CDR3 nucleotides read TGTGCCAGCAGCTCCGGGACATACGGGGAGCTGTTTTTT. Translated, it gives CASSSGTYGELFF.

This clonotype has a count of ten or more. This chain uses TRBV7-2 with TRBJ2-1; 11 bases are a match to TRBD2. Trimming cost V 9 bases and J 9 bases; bases outside gene matches: 7. The V gene's germline CDR1 is SGHTA and CDR2 FQGNSA. The CDR3 is made up of 13 amino acids. CDR3 in DNA: TGTGCCAGTAGCGGGGGGGTTTTAGGTGAGCAGTTCTTC. This codes for CASSGGVLGEQFF.

This clonotype has a count of ten or more. This CDR3 reads CASRTARRLAKNIQYF. CDR3 bases: TGTGCCAGCAGGACGGCTCGACGACTAGCCAAAAACATTCAGTACTTC. The chain is built from TRBV6-2 or TRBV6-3 and TRBJ2-4; D unresolved. Germline CDR1 is MNHEY and CDR2 is SVGEGT. The CDR3 runs to 16 residues. Trimming removed 6 bases from V and 0 bases from J, with 15 bases in between.